Sequencing of this T cell receptor (beta chain) was carried out in a study of blood T cell repertoires in COVID-19. Produced via immunoSEQ multiplex PCR; TCRdb's table is partial and in-frame only. The data hold about 160,000 clones, with 70% to 85% observed a single time. The source is a man older than 75 with COVID-19, enrolled during active disease. Sequencing was carried out using peripheral blood.

The CDR3 nucleotides read TGCAGCGTTGAAAAGGGGAGGGGGACTGAAGCTTTCTTT. Its protein product is CSVEKGRGTEAFF. The genes are TRBV29-1 and TRBJ1-1; D possibly corresponds to TRBD1 (6 bases). V dropped 2 bases and J dropped 5 bases, with 12 bases sitting between them. CDR1 is SQVTM, CDR2 ANQGSEA, per germline. This CDR3 comprises 13 residues.